This T cell receptor beta chain is from a study of T-cell memory formation after mild COVID-19. On the study more broadly: Largely donor-specific TCR clusters were found.

This clonotype has more than one count but fewer than ten. Its specificity is not known. Findings and limits, study-wide: The main location of contracting CD4+ clones was CM and EM, and that of contracting CD8+ clones was EMRA. Among clones contracting day 15 to 85, CD4/CD8 was balanced, whereas later expanders leaned CD4+. A second wave of clones peaked on day 37, and their SARS-CoV-2 specificity went unconfirmed.

TCRdb ran MiXCR on the 5' RACE reads and lists one entry per CDR3 protein. This table holds 500,000 to 650,000 distinct CDR3 sequences, roughly 21% found once. Trimming removed 5 bases from V and 4 bases from J, with 15 bases in between. This CDR3 has 14 amino acids. This clonotype was obtained from an adult woman who had mild COVID-19 (a few samples of this study predate the infection). Cell type and time point are not known. The sequencing sample was made of PBMCs or a T cell subset sorted from them (not recorded which). This chain uses TRBV12-3 or TRBV12-4 with TRBJ2-7; D is perhaps TRBD2 (6 bases). As DNA, the CDR3 is TGTGCCAGCAGTCCCACAAGGCGGGGTTACGAGCAGTACTTC. Amino acids: CASSPTRRGYEQYF.